The source of this T cell receptor beta chain is a study of shared clonotypes between healthy human individuals. Generated by immunoSEQ multiplex PCR, the TCRdb table keeps only in-frame clones and is missing some. The data hold roughly 500,000 clones, with roughly 95% observed a single time. CDR1 and CDR2 from the germline V gene are MDHEN and SYDVKM. V was clipped by 2 bases and J by 2 bases, with 16 bases between them. The length of the CDR3 is 17 residues. This receptor was identified in a woman in her 30s in good health. The chain combines TRBV28 with TRBJ1-5; D perhaps matches TRBD1 (5 bases). Sequenced: naive CD4+ T cells sorted from blood. As to subset: CD45RA+ positively selected. The CDR3 loop is CASSLSRWGSGNQPQHF. The CDR3 DNA sequence: TGTGCCAGCAGTTTAAGCCGCTGGGGGTCTGGCAATCAGCCCCAGCATTTT.